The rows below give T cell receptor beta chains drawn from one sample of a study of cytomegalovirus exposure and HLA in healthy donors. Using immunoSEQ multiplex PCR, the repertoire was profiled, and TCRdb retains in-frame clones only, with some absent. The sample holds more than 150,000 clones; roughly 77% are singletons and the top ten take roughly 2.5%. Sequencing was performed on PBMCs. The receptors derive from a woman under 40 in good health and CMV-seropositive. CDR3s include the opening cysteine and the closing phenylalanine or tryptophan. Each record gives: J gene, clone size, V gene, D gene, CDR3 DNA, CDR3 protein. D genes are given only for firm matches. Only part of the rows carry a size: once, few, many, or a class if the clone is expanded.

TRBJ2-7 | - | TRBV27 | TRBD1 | TGTGCCAGCAGTTCCCCCGGGACAGGGGGCCACGAGCAGTACTTC | CASSSPGTGGHEQYF
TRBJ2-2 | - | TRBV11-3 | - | TGTGCCAGCAGCGATACAGGTCCTTCGAACACCGGGGAGCTGTTTTTT | CASSDTGPSNTGELFF
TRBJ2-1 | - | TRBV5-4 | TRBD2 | TGTGCCAGCAGCTTGGGTGCAGGACTAGGGTACAATGAGCAGTTCTTC | CASSLGAGLGYNEQFF
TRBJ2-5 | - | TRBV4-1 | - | TGCGCCAGCAGCCGGGAGGGGGAGGGGCGAGAGACCCAGTACTTC | CASSREGEGRETQYF
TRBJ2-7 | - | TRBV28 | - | TGTGCCAGCAGCAGGGGCCGCTACGAGCAGTACTTC | CASSRGRYEQYF
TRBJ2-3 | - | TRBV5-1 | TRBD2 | TGCGCCAGCAGCTTGACGACTAGCGGGGGAAGCACAGATACGCAGTATTTT | CASSLTTSGGSTDTQYF
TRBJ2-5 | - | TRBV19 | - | TGTGCCAGTAGTGAAGGGGTCGGCGAGACCCAGTACTTC | CASSEGVGETQYF
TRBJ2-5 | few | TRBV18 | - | TGTGCCAGCTCACCACCGTACGGTAACCAAGAGACCCAGTACTTC | CASSPPYGNQETQYF
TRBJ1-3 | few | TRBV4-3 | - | TGCGCCAGCAGCCCCTCTTCGGGTACCGGAAACACCATATATTTT | CASSPSSGTGNTIYF
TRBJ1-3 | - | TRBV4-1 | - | TGCGCCAGCAGCCAAGAGGCAGGGATGGGAAACACCATATATTTT | CASSQEAGMGNTIYF
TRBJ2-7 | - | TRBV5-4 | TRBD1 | TGTGCCAGCAGCGGGGACAGGTACCAGATCCACGAGCAGTACTTC | CASSGDRYQIHEQYF
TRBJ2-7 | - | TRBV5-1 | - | TGCGCCAGCAGCTACGAGGCGGGGATGCAGTACTTC | CASSYEAGMQYF
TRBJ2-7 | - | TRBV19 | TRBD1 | TGTGCCAGTAGCATGACAGGGGAGACTTACGAGCAGTACTTC | CASSMTGETYEQYF
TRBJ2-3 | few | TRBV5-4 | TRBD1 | TGTGCCAGCAGCTCACGGGACAGGGGCCCCTCGGATACGCAGTATTTT | CASSSRDRGPSDTQYF
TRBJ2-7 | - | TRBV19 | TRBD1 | TGTGCCAGTAGTCCCGGGACAGGGGCGAACTACGAGCAGTACTTC | CASSPGTGANYEQYF
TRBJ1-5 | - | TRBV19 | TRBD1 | TGTGCCAGTAGCCACCGGACAGGGGCTAATCAGCCCCAGCATTTT | CASSHRTGANQPQHF